The next 27 T cell receptor beta chains were all read from a single sample in a study of shared clonotypes between healthy human individuals. Here immunoSEQ multiplex PCR was the method, and the copy in TCRdb shows in-frame clones only, minus some. The data show about 2 million clones, roughly 95% seen once. The source material was naive CD4+ T cells sorted from blood. Subset given: CD45RA+ positively selected. The receptors come from a man between 18 and 29 years old in good health.

A word on this clone: Within the sample, other DNA sequences also encode this same CDR3. The rearrangement links TRBV7-3 to TRBJ2-2; possible D gene TRBD2, 6 bases. The V end was cut by 4 bases, the J end by 2 bases, with 8 bases between. Germline V lookup: CDR1 SGHTA, CDR2 FQGTGA. This CDR3 is built from 14 residues. The CDR3 region is CASSSGLNTGELFF. The CDR3 DNA is TGTGCCAGCAGCTCAGGACTAAACACCGGGGAGCTGTTTTTT. Together with reference TRBV7-3 and TRBJ2-2, the CDR3 gives the full variable domain: GAGVSQTPSNKVTEKGKYVELRCDPISGHTALYWYRQSLGQGPEFLIYFQGTGAADDSGLPNDRFFAVRPEGSVSTLKIQRTERGDSAVYLCASSSGLNTGELFFGEGSRLTVL.

J is TRBJ2-2 and V is TRBV7-3, with 7 bases that match TRBD2. The V and J ends lost 5 bases and 6 bases, in that order; junction bases with no gene match: 6. Germline V gene data show CDR1 as SGHTA and CDR2 as FQGTGA. The CDR3 runs to 14 residues. Written as DNA, the CDR3 is TGTGCCAGCAGCCCACGGGGGGATGCCGGGGAGCTGTTTTTT. Translation gives CASSPRGDAGELFF.

J is TRBJ2-5 and V is TRBV12-5; 10 bases line up with TRBD1. In germline, CDR1 is LGHNT, CDR2 FRNRAP. The CDR3 runs 14 residues. The J segment lost 5 bases and the V segment lost 7 bases, leaving 7 bases of the junction unmatched. The CDR3 spells CASAKGTGDETQYF. For the CDR3, the DNA is TGTGCTAGTGCCAAAGGGACAGGGGATGAGACCCAGTACTTC.

CDR3 DNA: TGCAGCGCCGCATTTGACATTCAGTACTTC. Amino acids: CSAAFDIQYF. The chain has TRBV29-1 and TRBJ2-4; D not certain. The CDR3 spans 10 residues. Germline values: CDR1 SQVTM, CDR2 ANQGSEA. V was shortened by 7 bases and J by 8 bases, with 9 bases between the two germline ends.

This chain connects TRBV5-1 to TRBJ2-2; either TRBD1 or TRBD2 may fit D (5 bases each). V lost 4 bases and J 2 bases, leaving 9 bases between the germline ends. The CDR3 is 14 residues long. Germline V gene lookup returns CDR1 SGHRS and CDR2 YFSETQ. The CDR3 bases are TGCGCCAGCAGCAGGGACCGAAACACCGGGGAGCTGTTTTTT. It codes for CASSRDRNTGELFF.

The chain carries TRBV18 and TRBJ1-1; D gene ambiguous. V was pared by 3 bases and J by 5 bases, with 7 bases between. This CDR3 spans 12 amino acids. The germline V gene has CDR1 KGHSH and CDR2 LQKENI. The CDR3, as DNA: TGTGCCAGCTCACCTACAGAAACTGAAGCTTTCTTT. Translation: CASSPTETEAFF.

This clone came up once. V gene TRBV5-6 combines with J gene TRBJ2-5, with 7 bases matching TRBD1. V lost 3 bases and J lost 4; bases outside the gene matches: 3. Germline V gene data show CDR1 as SGHDT and CDR2 as YYEEEE. The CDR3 totals 13 residues. This CDR3 reads CASSYRDRETQYF. The CDR3 DNA reads as TGTGCCAGCAGCTACCGGGACAGAGAGACCCAGTACTTC.

The chain has TRBV7-6 and TRBJ2-5, with D perhaps matching TRBD1 or TRBD2 (6 bases each). The CDR3 runs 15 residues. The germline V gene has CDR1 SGHVS and CDR2 FNYEAQ. The germline V and J ends were trimmed by 5 bases and 5 bases, with 18 bases remaining between them. The CDR3 nucleotides are TGTGCCAGCAGCCCCGGTCCGGGGGCTGGGGAGACCCAGTACTTC. Residues: CASSPGPGAGETQYF.

This chain links TRBV19 with TRBJ1-5; no reliable D call. The V gene lost 1 base and the J gene lost 0 bases, with 10 bases spanning the gap. Germline V gene data show CDR1 as LNHDA and CDR2 as SQIVND (reference sequence). The CDR3 contains 16 residues. CDR3 DNA sequence: TGTGCCAGTAGTATAGGCGCCTCCCTTAGCAATCAGCCCCAGCATTTT. This gives the protein CASSIGASLSNQPQHF. Drawing the rest from reference TRBV19 and TRBJ1-5, the complete variable domain is DGGITQSPKYLFRKEGQNVTLSCEQNLNHDAMYWYRQDPGQGLRLIYYSQIVNDFQKGDIAEGYSVSREKKESFPLTVTSAQKNPTAFYLCASSIGASLSNQPQHFGDGTRLSIL.

The chain carries TRBV19 and TRBJ2-7, with D maybe TRBD1 (6 bases). V was cut by 6 bases and J by 2 bases, with 11 bases left in between. The CDR3 covers 13 residues. Germline CDR1 reads LNHDA; CDR2 reads SQIVND (reference sequence). The CDR3 sequence: CASRGAGAYEQYF. The DNA for the CDR3 is TGTGCCAGTAGAGGGGCAGGGGCCTACGAGCAGTACTTC.

The rearrangement joins TRBV19 to TRBJ1-3; TRBD1 might be the D (6 bases). The CDR3 is made up of 14 amino acids. CDR1 and CDR2 from the germline V gene are LNHDA and SQIVND (reference sequence). V lost 8 bases and J 0 bases, leaving 11 bases between the germline ends. The CDR3 region has the DNA TGTGCCAGTCTACAGGGCGTCTCTGGAAACACCATATATTTT. Protein product: CASLQGVSGNTIYF.

This chain connects TRBV7-2 to TRBJ2-3, with 8 bases identical to TRBD1. V lost 3 bases to trimming and J lost 5 bases; unmatched junction nucleotides: 1. Germline V CDR1 and CDR2: SGHTA, FQGNSA. The CDR3 contains 13 residues. Written as DNA, the CDR3 is TGTGCCAGCAGCTTCGGACAGGGAGATACGCAGTATTTT. Encoded protein: CASSFGQGDTQYF. The complete variable domain, with remaining parts taken from reference TRBV7-2 and TRBJ2-3, reads GAGVSQSPSNKVTEKGKDVELRCDPISGHTALYWYRQSLGQGLEFLIYFQGNSAPDKSGLPSDRFSAERTGGSVSTLTIQRTQQEDSAVYLCASSFGQGDTQYFGPGTRLTVL.

This chain joins TRBV12-5 and TRBJ2-6; D possibly corresponds to TRBD1 (5 bases). V was cut by 5 bases and J by 0 bases, with 11 bases left in between. CDR1 LGHNT and CDR2 FRNRAP come from the germline V gene. This CDR3 contains 16 residues. The CDR3 loop is CASGPDSPSGANVLTF. CDR3 nucleotide sequence: TGTGCTAGTGGTCCAGACAGTCCCTCTGGGGCCAACGTCCTGACTTTC.

The rearrangement joins TRBV6-5 to TRBJ2-7; 9 nucleotides match TRBD2. V shed 2 bases and J 6 bases; nucleotides not matched to a gene: 8. Germline V gives CDR1 MNHEY, CDR2 SVGAGI. There are 15 residues in the CDR3. This CDR3 reads CASSYQAGGPSEQYF. CDR3 nucleotides: TGTGCCAGCAGTTACCAGGCGGGAGGGCCGTCCGAGCAGTACTTC.

This chain links TRBV7-9 with TRBJ2-2, with unresolved D. CDR3 length: 12 amino acids. Looked up from germline, CDR1 is SEHNR and CDR2 is FQNEAQ (reference sequence). V lost 4 bases, J lost 6 bases, and 6 bases lay in between. CDR3 coding DNA: TGTGCCAGCAGCTCCGCCCCCGGGGAGCTGTTTTTT. Translated, it gives CASSSAPGELFF.

The chain carries TRBV29-1 and TRBJ1-1; a weak D match, TRBD1 (5 bases). Trimming took 4 bases from V and 6 from J, leaving 15 bases between them. CDR3 length: 13 amino acids. Germline-derived CDR1 and CDR2 are SQVTM and ANQGSEA. Here the CDR3 DNA reads TGCAGCGTTGGGGGCTACTTCAAATCTGAAGCTTTCTTT. This translates into CSVGGYFKSEAFF.

J is TRBJ1-5 and V is TRBV2; the D is unclear. This CDR3 has 13 residues. The germline CDR1 and CDR2 sequences are SNHLY and FYNNEI. V was trimmed by 5 bases and J by 3 bases, leaving 8 bases between them. CDR3 protein: CASSRRINQPQHF. CDR3 nucleotide sequence: TGTGCCAGCAGTAGACGGATCAATCAGCCCCAGCATTTT.

V usage is TRBV19 and J usage is TRBJ2-7; D is tentatively TRBD1 or TRBD2 (5 bases each). Germline V gene data show CDR1 as LNHDA and CDR2 as SQIVND (reference sequence). The V gene lost 3 bases and the J gene lost 2 bases, with 11 bases spanning the gap. The CDR3 length is 14 residues. The CDR3 loop reads CASSIRQGPYEQYF. The CDR3 nucleotides are TGTGCCAGTAGTATCCGGCAGGGACCCTACGAGCAGTACTTC.

This clone was recorded only once. Since a much larger clone is just one base distant, this may be a read error. This same CDR3 is encoded by further DNA sequences in the sample. The CDR3 protein is CASSRDSYEQYF. The CDR3 DNA is TGTGCCAGCAGCCGGGACAGTTACGAGCAGTACTTC. The V and J genes are TRBV11-2 and TRBJ2-7, with 7 positions matching TRBD1. This CDR3 has 12 amino acids. V lost 5 bases, J lost 4 bases, and 2 bases stayed unmatched. Germline-derived CDR1 and CDR2 are SGHAT and FQNNGV. The whole variable domain, filled in from reference TRBV11-2 and TRBJ2-7, reads EAGVAQSPRYKIIEKRQSVAFWCNPISGHATLYWYQQILGQGPKLLIQFQNNGVVDDSQLPKDRFSAERLKGVDSTLKIQPAKLEDSAVYLCASSRDSYEQYFGPGTRLTVT.

J is TRBJ1-1 and V is TRBV30, with 8 bases matching TRBD1. After removal of 4 bases from V and 1 base from J, the junction contained 8 bases not matched to a gene. CDR1 and CDR2 from the germline V gene are GTSNPN and SVGIG (reference sequence). The CDR3 runs 15 residues. In DNA, the CDR3 is TGTGCCTGGAACTCTAACAGGGGGTGGAACACTGAAGCTTTCTTT. Amino acids: CAWNSNRGWNTEAFF.

CDR3 sequence reads: CASSLGWGRYNEQFF. The CDR3 DNA follows: TGTGCCAGCAGCTTAGGGTGGGGCCGCTACAATGAGCAGTTCTTC. This chain links TRBV25-1 with TRBJ2-1, with D possibly TRBD1 on 5 matching bases. Between the trimmed V and J ends, which lost 6 bases and 3 bases, there was a span of 15 bases. Per the germline V gene, CDR1 is MGHDK and CDR2 is SYGVNS. This CDR3 spans 15 amino acids.

This clone was found once. The gene calls are TRBV7-8 and TRBJ2-5; no clear D. Germline lookup yields CDR1 SGHVS and CDR2 FQNEAQ. V shed 1 base and J shed 9 bases, with 9 bases lying between them. The CDR3 loop spans 12 amino acids. The CDR3 DNA reads as TGTGCCAGCAGCTTAGTAGTCGCGGCCCAGTACTTC. Its translation is CASSLVVAAQYF.

The chain recombines TRBV28 with TRBJ1-4; tentatively, D is TRBD1 (5 bases). Germline V CDR1 and CDR2: MDHEN, SYDVKM. The CDR3 length is 14 residues. Trimming shortened V by 3 bases and J by 1 base, and 6 bases separated the two germline ends. CDR3 nucleotides: TGTGCCAGCAGTTTCGGGGGAACTAATGAAAAACTGTTTTTT. Protein product: CASSFGGTNEKLFF.

Note on this clone: The identical CDR3 is also encoded by other nucleotide sequences in the sample. The chain employs TRBV18 and TRBJ1-6, with D tentatively TRBD1 (5 bases). The CDR3 totals 15 residues. The germline V gene encodes CDR1 KGHSH and CDR2 LQKENI. V was cut by 6 bases and J by 7 bases, with 16 bases left in between. This chain's CDR3 is CASSPLTGGNSPLHF. The CDR3 coding sequence is TGTGCCAGCTCGCCCCTAACAGGAGGCAATTCACCCCTCCACTTT.

CDR3 bases: TGTGCCAGCAGCCCGGGTCGGGTTCAGCCCCAGCATTTT. This codes for CASSPGRVQPQHF. This chain joins TRBV7-2 and TRBJ1-5, with unresolved D. The CDR3 totals 13 residues. Germline-derived CDR1 and CDR2 are SGHTA and FQGNSA. Trimming shortened V by 5 bases and J by 6 bases, and 11 bases separated the two germline ends.

For this clone: Other DNA sequences in the same sample also yield this CDR3. The gene calls are TRBV20-1 and TRBJ1-4; D unresolved. V was cut by 2 bases and J by 4 bases, with 2 bases left in between. Germline V gene sequence: CDR1 DFQATT, CDR2 SNEGSKA (reference sequence). CDR3 size: 11 residues. The CDR3, as DNA: TGCAGTGCTAGACTTAATGAAAAACTGTTTTTT. This sequence encodes CSARLNEKLFF.

The rearrangement uses TRBV5-8 and TRBJ2-1, with unresolved D. Between the trimmed V and J ends, which lost 2 bases and 4 bases, there was a span of 7 bases. There are 13 residues in the CDR3. Germline assignment: CDR1 SGHTS and CDR2 YDEGEE. This CDR3 is CASSLGQYNEQFF. The CDR3 DNA sequence: TGTGCCAGCAGCTTAGGTCAGTACAATGAGCAGTTCTTC. Combining the CDR3 with reference TRBV5-8 and TRBJ2-1 gives the whole variable domain EAGVTQSPTHLIKTRGQQATLRCSPISGHTSVYWYQQALGLGLQFLLWYDEGEERNRGNFPPRFSGRQFPNYSSELNVNALELEDSALYLCASSLGQYNEQFFGPGTRLTVL.